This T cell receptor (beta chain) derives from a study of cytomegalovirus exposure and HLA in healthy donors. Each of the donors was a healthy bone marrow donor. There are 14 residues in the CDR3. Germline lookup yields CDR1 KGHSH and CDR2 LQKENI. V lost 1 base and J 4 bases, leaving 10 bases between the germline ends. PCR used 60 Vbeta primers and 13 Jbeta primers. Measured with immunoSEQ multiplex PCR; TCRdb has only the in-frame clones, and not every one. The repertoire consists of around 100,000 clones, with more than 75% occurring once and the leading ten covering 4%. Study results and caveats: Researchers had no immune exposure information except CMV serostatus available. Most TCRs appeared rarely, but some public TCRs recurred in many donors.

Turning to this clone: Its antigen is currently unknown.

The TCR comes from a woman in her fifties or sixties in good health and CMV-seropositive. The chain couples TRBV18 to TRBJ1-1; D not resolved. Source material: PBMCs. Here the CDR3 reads CASSPRLVSTEAFF. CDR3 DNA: TGTGCCAGCTCACCACGGTTAGTTAGCACTGAAGCTTTCTTT.